This T cell receptor (beta chain) was profiled in a study of early T cells in non-severe SARS-CoV-2 infection. Findings of the study overall: Database matching using VDJdb favored anti-spike CD8 responses, with private and CD4 specificities left missing.

V gave up 3 bases and J gave up 4 bases; unmatched junction bases: 6. This CDR3 is 14 amino acids long. The germline V gene encodes CDR1 SQVTM and CDR2 ANQGSEA. Separate cDNA molecules each had unique molecular identifiers attached to them. TCRdb fed the 5' RACE reads into MiXCR, producing one record per CDR3 protein. The sample has 35,000 to 40,000 distinct CDR3 sequences; more than 8% are singletons. Note on this clonotype: The target antigen is unknown.

This TCR derives from an adult who was a healthcare worker with PCR-confirmed SARS-CoV-2 infection or an uninfected control (not recorded which). The V and J genes are TRBV29-1 and TRBJ1-1; 9 bases are shared with TRBD1. The source material was whole blood. CDR3 nucleotide sequence: TGCAGCGTTGAGGGGACAGGGAGTGGCACTGAAGCTTTCTTT. Residues: CSVEGTGSGTEAFF.